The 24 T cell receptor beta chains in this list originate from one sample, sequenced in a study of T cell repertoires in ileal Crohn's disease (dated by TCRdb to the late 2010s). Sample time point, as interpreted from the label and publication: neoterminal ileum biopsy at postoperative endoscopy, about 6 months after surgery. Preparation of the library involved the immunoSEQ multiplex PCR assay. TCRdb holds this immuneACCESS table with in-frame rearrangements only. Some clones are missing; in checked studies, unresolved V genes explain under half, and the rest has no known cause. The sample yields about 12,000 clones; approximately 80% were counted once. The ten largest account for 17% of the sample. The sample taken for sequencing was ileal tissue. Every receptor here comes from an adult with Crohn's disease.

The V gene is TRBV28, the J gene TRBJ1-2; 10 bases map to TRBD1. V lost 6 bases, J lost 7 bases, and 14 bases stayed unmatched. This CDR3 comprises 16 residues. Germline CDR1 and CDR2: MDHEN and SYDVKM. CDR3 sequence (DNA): TGTGCCAGCAGAGACAGTGGGTGGGACAGGGGAGGTGGCTACACCTTC. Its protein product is CASRDSGWDRGGGYTF.

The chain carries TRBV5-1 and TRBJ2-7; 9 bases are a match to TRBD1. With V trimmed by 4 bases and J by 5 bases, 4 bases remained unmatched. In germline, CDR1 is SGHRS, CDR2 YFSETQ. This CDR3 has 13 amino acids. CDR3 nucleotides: TGCGCCAGCAGCGCCACAGGGGGCCACGAGCAGTACTTC. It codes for CASSATGGHEQYF.

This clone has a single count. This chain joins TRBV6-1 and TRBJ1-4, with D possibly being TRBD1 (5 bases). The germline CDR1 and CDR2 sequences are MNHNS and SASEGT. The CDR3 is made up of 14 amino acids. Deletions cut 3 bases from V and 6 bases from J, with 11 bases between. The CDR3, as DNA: TGTGCCAGCAGTGAGGACGTACAGGATGAAAAACTGTTTTTT. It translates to CASSEDVQDEKLFF.

The CDR3 here is CASSVGAGESTDTQYF. The CDR3 nucleotides read TGTGCCAGCAGCGTAGGAGCGGGGGAAAGCACAGATACGCAGTATTTT. J is TRBJ2-3 and V is TRBV9, with 8 positions matching TRBD2. V lost 0 bases to trimming and J lost 0 bases; unmatched junction nucleotides: 3. This CDR3 has 16 amino acids. CDR1 and CDR2 (germline): SGDLS, YYNGEE.

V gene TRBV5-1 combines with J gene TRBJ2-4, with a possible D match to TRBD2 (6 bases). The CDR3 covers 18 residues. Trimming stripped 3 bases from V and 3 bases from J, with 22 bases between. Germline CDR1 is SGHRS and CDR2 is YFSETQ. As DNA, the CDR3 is TGCGCCAGCAGCTCGGGGAGTCCAGGTTGGGGACTCAAAAACATTCAGTACTTC. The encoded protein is CASSSGSPGWGLKNIQYF.

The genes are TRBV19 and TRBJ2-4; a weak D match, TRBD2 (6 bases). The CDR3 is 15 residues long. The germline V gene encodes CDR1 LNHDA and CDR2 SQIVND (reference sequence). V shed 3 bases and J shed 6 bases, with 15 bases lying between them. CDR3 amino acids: CASSIESGGLNIQYF. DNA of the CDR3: TGTGCCAGTAGTATCGAATCCGGGGGTTTAAACATTCAGTACTTC.

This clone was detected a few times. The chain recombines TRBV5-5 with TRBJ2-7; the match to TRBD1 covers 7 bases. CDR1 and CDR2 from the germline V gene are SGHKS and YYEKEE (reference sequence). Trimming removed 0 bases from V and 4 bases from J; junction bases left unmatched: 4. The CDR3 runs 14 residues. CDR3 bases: TGTGCCAGCAGCTTGGTAGAGGGGGCGTACGAGCAGTACTTC. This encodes CASSLVEGAYEQYF.

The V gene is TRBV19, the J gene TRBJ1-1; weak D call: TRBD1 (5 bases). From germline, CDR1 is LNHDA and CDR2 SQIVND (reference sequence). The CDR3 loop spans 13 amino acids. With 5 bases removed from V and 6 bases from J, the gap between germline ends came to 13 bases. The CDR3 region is CASSGPLGAEAFF. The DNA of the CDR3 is TGTGCCAGTAGTGGTCCCCTAGGGGCTGAAGCTTTCTTT.

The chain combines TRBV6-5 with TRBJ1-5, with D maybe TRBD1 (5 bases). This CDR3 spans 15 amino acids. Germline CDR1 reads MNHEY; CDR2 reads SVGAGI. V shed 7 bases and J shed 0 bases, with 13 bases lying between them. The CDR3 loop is CASKKTEYSNQPQHF. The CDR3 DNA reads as TGTGCCAGCAAGAAGACAGAATATAGCAATCAGCCCCAGCATTTT.

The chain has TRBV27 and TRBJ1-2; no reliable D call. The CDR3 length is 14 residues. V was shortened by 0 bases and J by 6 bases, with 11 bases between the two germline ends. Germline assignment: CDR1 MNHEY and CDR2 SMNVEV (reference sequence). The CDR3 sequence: CASSLSARGDGYTF. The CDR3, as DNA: TGTGCCAGCAGTTTATCGGCCCGGGGAGATGGCTACACCTTC.

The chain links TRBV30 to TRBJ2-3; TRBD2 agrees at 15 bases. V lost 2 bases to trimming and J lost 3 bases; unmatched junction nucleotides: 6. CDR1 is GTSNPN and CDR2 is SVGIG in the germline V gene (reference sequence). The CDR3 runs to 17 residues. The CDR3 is CAWSRTSGGVGTDTQYF. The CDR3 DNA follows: TGTGCCTGGAGTCGGACTAGCGGGGGGGTTGGGACAGATACGCAGTATTTT. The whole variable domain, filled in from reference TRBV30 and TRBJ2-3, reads SQTIHQWPATLVQPVGSPLSLECTVEGTSNPNLYWYRQAAGRGLQLLFYSVGIGQISSEVPQNLSASRPQDRQFILSSKKLLLSDSGFYLCAWSRTSGGVGTDTQYFGPGTRLTVL.

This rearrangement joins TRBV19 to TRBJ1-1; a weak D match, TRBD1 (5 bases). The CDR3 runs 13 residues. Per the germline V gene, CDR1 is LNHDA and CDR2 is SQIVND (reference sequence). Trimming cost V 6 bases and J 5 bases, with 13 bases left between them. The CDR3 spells CASSQGSGTEAFF. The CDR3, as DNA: TGTGCCAGTAGCCAGGGAAGTGGGACTGAAGCTTTCTTT.

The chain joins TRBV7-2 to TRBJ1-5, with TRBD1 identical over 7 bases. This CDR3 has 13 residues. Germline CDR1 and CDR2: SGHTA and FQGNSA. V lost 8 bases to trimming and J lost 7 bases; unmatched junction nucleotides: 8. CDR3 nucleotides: TGTGCCAGCTCGGGACAGTTTCTACAGCCCCAGCATTTT. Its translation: CASSGQFLQPQHF.

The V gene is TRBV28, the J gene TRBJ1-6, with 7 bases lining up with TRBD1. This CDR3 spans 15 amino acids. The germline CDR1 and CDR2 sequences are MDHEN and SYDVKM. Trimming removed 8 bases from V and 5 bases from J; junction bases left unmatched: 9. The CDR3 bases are TGTGCCAGCCAGCTGACAGGGCTCGATAATTCACCCCTCCACTTT. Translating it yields CASQLTGLDNSPLHF. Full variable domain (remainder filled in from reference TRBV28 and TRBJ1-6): DVKVTQSSRYLVKRTGEKVFLECVQDMDHENMFWYRQDPGLGLRLIYFSYDVKMKEKGDIPEGYSVSREKKERFSLILESASTNQTSMYLCASQLTGLDNSPLHFGNGTRLTVT.

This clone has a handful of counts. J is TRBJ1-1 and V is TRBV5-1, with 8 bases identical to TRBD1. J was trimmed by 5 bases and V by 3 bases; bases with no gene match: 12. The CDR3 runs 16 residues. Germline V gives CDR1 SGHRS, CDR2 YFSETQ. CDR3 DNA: TGCGCCAGCAGCTCAACCATGCAGGGGGCGCGGACTGAAGCTTTCTTT. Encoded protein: CASSSTMQGARTEAFF.

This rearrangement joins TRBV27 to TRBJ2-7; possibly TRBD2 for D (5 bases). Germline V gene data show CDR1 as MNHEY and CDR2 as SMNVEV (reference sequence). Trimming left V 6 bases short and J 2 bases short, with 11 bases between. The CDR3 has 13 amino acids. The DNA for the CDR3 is TGTGCCAGCAGGCCCCACGGGACCTACGAGCAGTACTTC. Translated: CASRPHGTYEQYF.

CDR3 sequence: CASSRHRGGYEQYF. The CDR3 nucleotides are TGTGCCAGCAGCAGACACAGGGGGGGGTACGAGCAGTACTTC. V is TRBV9 and J is TRBJ2-7; possibly TRBD1 for D (8 bases). Looked up from germline, CDR1 is SGDLS and CDR2 is YYNGEE. CDR3 size: 14 residues. The V end was cut by 4 bases, the J end by 4 bases, with 15 bases between.

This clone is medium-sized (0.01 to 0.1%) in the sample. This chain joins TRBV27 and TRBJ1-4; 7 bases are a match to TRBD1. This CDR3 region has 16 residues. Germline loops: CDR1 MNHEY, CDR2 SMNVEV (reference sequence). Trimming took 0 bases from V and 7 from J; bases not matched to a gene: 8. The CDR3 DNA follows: TGTGCCAGCAGTTTATCTAAAGGGGGCGACATTGAAAAACTGTTTTTT. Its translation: CASSLSKGGDIEKLFF.

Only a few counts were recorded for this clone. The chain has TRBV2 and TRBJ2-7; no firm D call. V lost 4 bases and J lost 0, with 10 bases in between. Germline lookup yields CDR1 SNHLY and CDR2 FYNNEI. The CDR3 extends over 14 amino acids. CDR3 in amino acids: CASSVQASSYEQYF. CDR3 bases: TGTGCCAGCAGTGTCCAGGCGAGCTCCTACGAGCAGTACTTC.

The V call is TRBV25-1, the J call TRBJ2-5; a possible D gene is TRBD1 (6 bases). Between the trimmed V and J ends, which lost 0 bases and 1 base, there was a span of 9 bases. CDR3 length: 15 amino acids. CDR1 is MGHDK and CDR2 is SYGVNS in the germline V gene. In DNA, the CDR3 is TGTGCCAGCAGTGAATATGGACAGAGCCAAGAGACCCAGTACTTC. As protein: CASSEYGQSQETQYF.

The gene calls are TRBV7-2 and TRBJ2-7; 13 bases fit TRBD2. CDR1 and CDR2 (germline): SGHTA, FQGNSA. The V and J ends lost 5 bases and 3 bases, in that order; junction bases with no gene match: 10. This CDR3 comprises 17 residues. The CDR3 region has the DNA TGTGCCAGCAGCCTATACTTGACTAGCGGGGGGCGCTACGAGCAGTACTTC. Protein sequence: CASSLYLTSGGRYEQYF.

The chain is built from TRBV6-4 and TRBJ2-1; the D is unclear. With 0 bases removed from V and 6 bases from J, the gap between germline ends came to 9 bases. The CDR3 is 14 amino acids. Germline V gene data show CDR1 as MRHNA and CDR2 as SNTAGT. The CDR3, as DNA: TGTGCCAGCAGTGACTCGATCGGCGGCAATGAGCAGTTCTTC. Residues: CASSDSIGGNEQFF.

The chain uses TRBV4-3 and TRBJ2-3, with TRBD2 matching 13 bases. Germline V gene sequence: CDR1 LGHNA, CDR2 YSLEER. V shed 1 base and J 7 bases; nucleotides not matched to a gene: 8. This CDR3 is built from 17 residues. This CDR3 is CASSQGATSGGSNTQYF. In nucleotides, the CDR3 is TGCGCCAGCAGCCAAGGGGCGACTAGCGGGGGGTCTAATACGCAGTATTTT.

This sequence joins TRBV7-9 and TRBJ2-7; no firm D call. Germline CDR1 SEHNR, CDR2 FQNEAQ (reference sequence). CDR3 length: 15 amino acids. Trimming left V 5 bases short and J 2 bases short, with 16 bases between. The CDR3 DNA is TGTGCCAGCAGCGACATGGGCAGGATCACCTACGAGCAGTACTTC. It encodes CASSDMGRITYEQYF.